This paragraph reports one TCR beta chain. What this receptor recognizes is not known. No quality values exist for individual bases; no much larger clone is one base distant. These data come from a study of blood T cell repertoires in COVID-19 (dated by TCRdb to the early 2020s). Regarding the complete study: Collaborator samples came from the United States, Italy and Spain and covered acute and convalescent phases of COVID-19. The sample metadata nearly always contained a de-identified subject ID, COVID-19 status, age in years and sex. Samples were obtained from the ongoing ImmuneRACE study (first 160 participants) and from over 1,000 subjects provided by 6 global collaborators. The repertoires were made available in a free public database intended to serve as a resource for research on the immune response to SARS-CoV-2. The prospective study material was composed of cDNA or gDNA derived from T cells, B-cell-depleted T cells, or PBMCs. The dataset comprised deeply sampled blood TCRbeta repertoires from subjects exposed to, actively infected with, or recovered from COVID-19. Where available, HLA class I and class II types were obtained from metadata supplied by the sample provider rather than from assay-based typing.

Whole blood was collected in K2EDTA tubes by collaborating institutions according to the institutions' own protocols. For TCRbeta analysis, collaborators shipped samples as frozen whole blood, isolated PBMCs, or DNA extracted from either of those sample types. Results and caveats for the whole study, not just this receptor: Clinical and demographic metadata were provided uncurated, with the amount varying by source and participant.

The immunoSEQ Assay, a bias-controlled multiplex PCR, was used to amplify TCRbeta CDR3 regions from genomic DNA. As for the original processing: Within the assay, amplification of reference gene primers was used to estimate how many nucleated cells each sample contained. To quantify the absolute abundance of each unique TCRbeta CDR3 rearrangement, sequence reads were collapsed and filtered. For each sample, productive Simpson clonality was calculated as the square root of Simpson's diversity index over productive rearrangements. TCRdb mirrors the immuneACCESS table, restricted to in-frame sequences. Some clones are absent from its copies; in checked studies, under half trace to an unresolved V gene, and the reason for the others is unknown. V, J and clone size were drawn from that table, and D and trimming were deduced from the DNA. A total of over 90,000 clones appear in this sample, roughly four fifths of them only once. The ten most abundant clones make up around 10% of the sample.

The clonotype originates from a man in his forties or fifties with active or convalescent COVID-19. Sequences were obtained from peripheral blood.

The CDR3 has the sequence CATIAGGSSYEQYF. At the DNA level, the sequence is TGTGCCACAATAGCGGGGGGGAGCTCCTACGAGCAGTACTTC. The chain employs TRBV10-3 and TRBJ2-7; 11 bases in the junction line up with TRBD2. CDR1 and CDR2 are drawn from the germline V gene: ENHRY, SYGVKD. V is cut back by 10 bases and J by 0 bases, with 5 bases in the junction unmatched. Measured from the cysteine to the phenylalanine, the CDR3 is 14 residues long. The sequence is cut down to CDR3 DNA, 42 bases in frame from base 1.